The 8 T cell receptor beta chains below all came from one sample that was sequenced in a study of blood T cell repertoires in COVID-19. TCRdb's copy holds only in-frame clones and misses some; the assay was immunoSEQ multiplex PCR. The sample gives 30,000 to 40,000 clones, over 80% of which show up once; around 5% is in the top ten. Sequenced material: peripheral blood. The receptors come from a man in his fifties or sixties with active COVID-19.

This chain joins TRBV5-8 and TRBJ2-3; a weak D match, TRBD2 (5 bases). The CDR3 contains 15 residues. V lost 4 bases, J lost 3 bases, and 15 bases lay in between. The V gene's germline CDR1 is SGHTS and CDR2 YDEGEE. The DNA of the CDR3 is TGTGCCAGCAGCCGCTACGGGCCGGGGACAGATACGCAGTATTTT. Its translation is CASSRYGPGTDTQYF.

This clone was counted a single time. The CDR3 reads CSVDDQGSSYEQYF. The CDR3 DNA reads as TGCAGCGTTGATGACCAGGGTAGCTCCTACGAGCAGTACTTC. The rearrangement links TRBV29-1 to TRBJ2-7; tentatively, D is TRBD1 (5 bases). V dropped 3 bases and J dropped 0 bases, with 12 bases sitting between them. The CDR3 loop spans 14 amino acids. Germline values: CDR1 SQVTM, CDR2 ANQGSEA.

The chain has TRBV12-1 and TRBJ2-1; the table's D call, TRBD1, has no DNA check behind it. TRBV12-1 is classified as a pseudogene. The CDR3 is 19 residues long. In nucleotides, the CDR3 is TGTGCCAGCAGCTTTTACCAAAGGGGGCAGGGTTGGTCCTACAATGAGCAGTTCTTC. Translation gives CASSFYQRGQGWSYNEQFF.

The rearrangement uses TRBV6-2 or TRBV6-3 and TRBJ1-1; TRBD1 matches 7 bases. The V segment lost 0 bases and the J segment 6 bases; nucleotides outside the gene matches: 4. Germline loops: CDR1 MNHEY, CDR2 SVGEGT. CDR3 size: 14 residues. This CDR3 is CASSYSGRGAEAFF. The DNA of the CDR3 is TGTGCCAGCAGTTACTCGGGCAGGGGGGCTGAAGCTTTCTTT.

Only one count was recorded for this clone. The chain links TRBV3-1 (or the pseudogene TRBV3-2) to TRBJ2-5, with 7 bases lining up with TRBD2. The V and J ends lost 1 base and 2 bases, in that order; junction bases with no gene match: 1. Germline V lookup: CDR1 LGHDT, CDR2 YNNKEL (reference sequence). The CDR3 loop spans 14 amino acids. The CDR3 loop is CASSQGGRQETQYF. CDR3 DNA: TGTGCCAGCAGCCAAGGCGGGAGACAAGAGACCCAGTACTTC.

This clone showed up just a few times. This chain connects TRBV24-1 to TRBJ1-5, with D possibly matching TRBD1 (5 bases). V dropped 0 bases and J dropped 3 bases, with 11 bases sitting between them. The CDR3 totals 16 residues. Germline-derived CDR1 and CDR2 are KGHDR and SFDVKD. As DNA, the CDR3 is TGTGCCACCAGTGATTTGATTCCCAGGGCCAATCAGCCCCAGCATTTT. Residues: CATSDLIPRANQPQHF.

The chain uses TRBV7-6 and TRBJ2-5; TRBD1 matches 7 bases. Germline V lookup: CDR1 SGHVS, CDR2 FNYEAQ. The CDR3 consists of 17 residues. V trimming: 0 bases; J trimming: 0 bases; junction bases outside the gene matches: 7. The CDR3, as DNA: TGTGCCAGCAGCTTAGCAGTTGGGACAGAGTACCAAGAGACCCAGTACTTC. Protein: CASSLAVGTEYQETQYF.

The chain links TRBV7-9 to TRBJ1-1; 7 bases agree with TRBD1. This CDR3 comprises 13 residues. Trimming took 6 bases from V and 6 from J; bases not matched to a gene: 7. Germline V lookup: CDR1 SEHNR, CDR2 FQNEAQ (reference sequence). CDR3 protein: CASRPPGQPEAFF. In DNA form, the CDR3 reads TGTGCCAGCAGGCCTCCGGGACAGCCTGAAGCTTTCTTT.